The 26 T cell receptor beta chains in this list originate from one sample, sequenced in a study of T cell repertoires in cytomegalovirus infection. Using its own MiXCR run on the reads, TCRdb lists one record per CDR3 protein. This sample has hundreds of thousands of distinct CDR3 sequences; about 39% occur once, and the top ten carry roughly two fifths. These receptors are not linked to any known antigen. Here the sequenced sample was cultured PBMCs, taken from culture after CMV antigen stimulation. Receptors were obtained from a human donor in good health (CMV status not recorded). Some clones in this sample may be carry-over from other donors' samples.

The rearrangement links TRBV7-6 to TRBJ2-1; the match to TRBD2 covers 7 bases. Germline assignment: CDR1 SGHVS and CDR2 FNYEAQ. The V segment lost 4 bases and the J segment 6 bases; nucleotides outside the gene matches: 24. This CDR3 spans 20 amino acids. The CDR3 reads CASSSPPTLAEQFLINEQFF. The CDR3 DNA reads as TGTGCCAGCAGCTCTCCTCCGACCCTAGCGGAACAATTCTTGATCAATGAGCAGTTCTTC.

The V gene is TRBV7-8, the J gene TRBJ2-3; a weak D match, TRBD2 (6 bases). The CDR3 length is 15 residues. CDR1 and CDR2 from the germline V gene are SGHVS and FQNEAQ. V shed 0 bases and J shed 2 bases, with 9 bases lying between them. This CDR3 reads CASSLAGGVTDTQYF. The CDR3 DNA is TGTGCCAGCAGCTTAGCGGGGGGTGTCACAGATACGCAGTATTTT.

This clonotype has only a few counts. This sequence joins TRBV20-1 and TRBJ2-5; 9 positions match TRBD1. Germline V gene data show CDR1 as DFQATT and CDR2 as SNEGSKA (reference sequence). The CDR3 covers 14 residues. Trimming at V came to 3 bases and at J to 5 bases, leaving 7 bases not matched to a gene. The CDR3 DNA sequence: TGCAGTGCTAGTGACACAGGGGGCGCGGAGACCCAGTACTTC. It translates to CSASDTGGAETQYF.

Ten or more counts support this clonotype. The chain uses TRBV7-6 and TRBJ2-7; the match to TRBD2 covers 11 bases. This CDR3 comprises 15 residues. V lost 5 bases and J lost 4; bases outside the gene matches: 7. CDR1 and CDR2 from the germline V gene are SGHVS and FNYEAQ. CDR3 protein: CASSLSGGAWYEQYF. Written as DNA, the CDR3 is TGTGCCAGCAGCCTTAGCGGGGGGGCATGGTACGAGCAGTACTTC.

V gene TRBV2 combines with J gene TRBJ2-1, with D perhaps TRBD1 (7 bases). V was trimmed by 8 bases and J by 2 bases, leaving 16 bases between them. This CDR3 comprises 15 residues. Germline V gives CDR1 SNHLY, CDR2 FYNNEI. The CDR3 spells CASGVDRTTYNEQFF. In nucleotides, the CDR3 is TGTGCCAGCGGGGTGGACAGGACTACCTACAATGAGCAGTTCTTC.

The gene calls are TRBV20-1 and TRBJ2-5; a possible D gene is TRBD2 (7 bases). The CDR3 has 17 residues. Trimming pared 4 bases from V and 7 bases from J, leaving 28 bases between. The V gene's germline CDR1 is DFQATT and CDR2 SNEGSKA (reference sequence). The CDR3 coding sequence is TGCAGTGCTAAGGAATTACGGAGGGGGGGCCCCCTCCTGACCCAGTACTTC. Translation gives CSAKELRRGGPLLTQYF.

This clonotype was seen only a few times. This rearrangement joins TRBV12-3 or TRBV12-4 to TRBJ1-1, with D perhaps TRBD1 (6 bases). The V end was cut by 7 bases, the J end by 7 bases, with 13 bases between. The CDR3 is 12 residues long. The CDR3 sequence: CASTTGSGEAFF. The CDR3, as DNA: TGTGCCAGCACCACAGGGTCGGGTGAAGCTTTCTTT.

The V and J genes are TRBV28 and TRBJ2-7; D gene unclear. V lost 5 bases and J 2 bases, leaving 19 bases between the germline ends. CDR3 length equals 16 residues. Germline CDR1 reads MDHEN; CDR2 reads SYDVKM. The CDR3 DNA is TGTGCCAGCAGTGTCCGGGCCACCCCACCAACCTACGAGCAGTACTTC. Translated: CASSVRATPPTYEQYF.

The chain uses TRBV2 and TRBJ2-2; the D is unclear. The germline V gene encodes CDR1 SNHLY and CDR2 FYNNEI. The V end lost 5 bases, the J end lost 9 bases, and 10 bases lay between the germline ends. The CDR3 contains 12 residues. CDR3 bases: TGTGCCAGCAGTTTTATCCACCGGGAGCTGTTTTTT. Amino acids: CASSFIHRELFF.

As DNA, the CDR3 is TGTGCCATCAGTCAAGCGGGGGGGCTGGGTACGCAGTATTTT. It codes for CAISQAGGLGTQYF. The J gene is TRBJ2-3, the V gene TRBV10-3, with 10 bases aligning to TRBD2. Trimming at V came to 5 bases and at J to 8 bases, leaving 7 bases not matched to a gene. The length of the CDR3 is 14 residues. CDR1 is ENHRY and CDR2 is SYGVKD in the germline V gene.

The chain recombines TRBV20-1 with TRBJ2-7; the match to TRBD2 covers 9 bases. Trimming cost V 4 bases and J 3 bases; bases outside gene matches: 4. CDR1 DFQATT and CDR2 SNEGSKA come from the germline V gene (reference sequence). CDR3 length: 13 amino acids. DNA of the CDR3: TGCAGTGCTAATAGCGGGAGTAGCTACGAGCAGTACTTC. Protein: CSANSGSSYEQYF.

The rearrangement joins TRBV28 to TRBJ2-1, with D possibly matching TRBD1 (5 bases). Per the germline V gene, CDR1 is MDHEN and CDR2 is SYDVKM. The V end lost 3 bases, the J end lost 7 bases, and 22 bases lay between the germline ends. The CDR3 runs to 17 residues. This CDR3 reads CASSFVSSETALNEQFF. CDR3 bases: TGTGCCAGCAGTTTCGTCTCGTCGGAGACAGCCTTGAATGAGCAGTTCTTC.

This clonotype turned up a few times. The J gene is TRBJ2-2, the V gene TRBV6-6; D could derive from TRBD1 or TRBD2 (5 bases each). The V gene's germline CDR1 is MNHNY and CDR2 SVGAGI (reference sequence). Trimming took 2 bases from V and 0 from J, leaving 10 bases between them. The CDR3 runs 16 residues. The CDR3 region is CASSYTWGSNTGELFF. The CDR3 DNA reads TGTGCCAGCAGTTACACGTGGGGGTCGAACACCGGGGAGCTGTTTTTT.

The chain couples TRBV12-3 or TRBV12-4 to TRBJ2-5; 7 nucleotides match TRBD1. Trimming took 5 bases from V and 5 from J; bases not matched to a gene: 11. This CDR3 spans 15 amino acids. CDR3 loop: CASSHSDRDEETQYF. The CDR3 DNA is TGTGCCAGCAGTCATTCCGACAGGGACGAGGAGACCCAGTACTTC.

The V and J genes are TRBV7-2 and TRBJ1-1; D is unclear. The CDR3 loop spans 13 amino acids. Trimming removed 5 bases at V and 1 base at J, with 8 bases between. The germline gives CDR1 SGHTA, CDR2 FQGNSA. CDR3 residues: CASSPDPNTEAFF. CDR3 nucleotides: TGTGCCAGCAGCCCTGATCCGAACACTGAAGCTTTCTTT. Drawing the rest from reference TRBV7-2 and TRBJ1-1, the complete variable domain is GAGVSQSPSNKVTEKGKDVELRCDPISGHTALYWYRQSLGQGLEFLIYFQGNSAPDKSGLPSDRFSAERTGGSVSTLTIQRTQQEDSAVYLCASSPDPNTEAFFGQGTRLTVV.

The chain has TRBV27 and TRBJ2-2, with a weak D call TRBD2 (7 bases). V was cut by 6 bases and J by 6 bases, with 17 bases left in between. Per the germline V gene, CDR1 is MNHEY and CDR2 is SMNVEV (reference sequence). The CDR3 contains 15 residues. The CDR3 coding sequence is TGTGCCAGCAGCCCATTGGGGGGGGGCCCCGGGGAGCTGTTTTTT. Translating it yields CASSPLGGGPGELFF.

The rearrangement uses TRBV27 and TRBJ2-7; D not certain. The germline V gene has CDR1 MNHEY and CDR2 SMNVEV (reference sequence). The CDR3 runs to 12 residues. Deletions cut 8 bases from V and 2 bases from J, with 10 bases between. The CDR3 DNA is TGTGCCAGCGGAGACCGGACCTACGAGCAGTACTTC. Protein product: CASGDRTYEQYF.

This clonotype was observed a single time. The chain couples TRBV20-1 to TRBJ2-1; D remains ambiguous. The V end was cut by 6 bases, the J end by 0 bases, with 9 bases between. Per the germline V gene, CDR1 is DFQATT and CDR2 is SNEGSKA (reference sequence). CDR3 length equals 13 residues. This CDR3 is CSAERSSYNEQFF. The CDR3 DNA sequence: TGCAGTGCCGAAAGGAGCTCCTACAATGAGCAGTTCTTC.

There are a few counts of this clonotype. J is TRBJ2-7 and V is TRBV28; a possible D gene is TRBD2 (5 bases). This CDR3 is built from 13 residues. Germline V gene lookup returns CDR1 MDHEN and CDR2 SYDVKM. V was clipped by 6 bases and J by 2 bases, with 11 bases between them. The CDR3: CASRGPGTYEQYF. In DNA form, the CDR3 reads TGTGCCAGCAGGGGCCCGGGGACCTACGAGCAGTACTTC.

The V gene is TRBV29-1, the J gene TRBJ1-3, with 8 bases aligning to TRBD1. The V gene end was trimmed by 7 bases and the J gene end by 0 bases; junction bases not matched to a gene: 2. Germline CDR1 is SQVTM and CDR2 is ANQGSEA. The CDR3 extends over 13 amino acids. CDR3 amino acids: CSAGTGSGNTIYF. The CDR3 DNA reads TGCAGCGCCGGGACAGGCTCTGGAAACACCATATATTTT.

This clonotype was recorded a few times. The rearrangement uses TRBV4-1 and TRBJ2-7; TRBD2 is a possible D gene (6 bases). Looked up from germline, CDR1 is MGHRA and CDR2 is YSYEKL. V gave up 4 bases and J gave up 1 base, with 17 bases separating them. CDR3 length equals 16 residues. The CDR3 coding sequence is TGCGCCAGCAGCCGCGGAGGGTCGGGACTTTCCTACGAGCAGTACTTC. As protein: CASSRGGSGLSYEQYF.

As to this clonotype: Just one base apart from a much larger clone, this may be a read error. V gene TRBV6-1 combines with J gene TRBJ2-7; TRBD2 agrees at 10 bases. Germline lookup yields CDR1 MNHNS and CDR2 SASEGT. V was clipped by 6 bases and J by 2 bases; unmatched bases: 4. CDR3 length: 14 residues. CDR3 residues: CASRQLAGTYEQYF. In nucleotides, the CDR3 is TGTGCCAGCAGGCAACTAGCGGGGACCTACGAGCAGTACTTC.

The V and J genes are TRBV28 and TRBJ2-7, with unresolved D. V was shortened by 8 bases and J by 5 bases, with 10 bases between the two germline ends. The germline V gene has CDR1 MDHEN and CDR2 SYDVKM. The CDR3 spans 11 residues. CDR3 sequence: CASEVGNEQYF. DNA of the CDR3: TGTGCCAGCGAGGTCGGCAACGAGCAGTACTTC.

The chain has TRBV7-2 and TRBJ1-1, with D unclear. Deletions cut 1 base from V and 6 bases from J, with 15 bases between. The CDR3 totals 15 residues. Germline-derived CDR1 and CDR2 are SGHTA and FQGNSA. The CDR3 loop is CASSLGIGIPSEAFF. CDR3 sequence (DNA): TGTGCCAGCAGCTTAGGAATAGGAATCCCCTCTGAAGCTTTCTTT.

V gene TRBV12-3 or TRBV12-4 combines with J gene TRBJ1-1; D not resolved. Trimming removed 6 bases at V and 4 bases at J, with 9 bases between. The CDR3 sequence is 12 residues long. This CDR3 reads CASRDDVTEAFF. The CDR3 DNA sequence: TGTGCCAGCAGGGACGATGTCACTGAAGCTTTCTTT.

This chain connects TRBV7-2 to TRBJ2-1; 11 bases match TRBD2. Germline CDR1 is SGHTA and CDR2 is FQGNSA. V was clipped by 3 bases and J by 7 bases; unmatched bases: 5. This CDR3 region has 15 residues. The CDR3 region is CASSFSGLAVNEQFF. For the CDR3, the DNA is TGTGCCAGCAGCTTTTCGGGACTAGCGGTAAATGAGCAGTTCTTC.